The present T cell receptor beta chain was sequenced within a study of neurological immune-mediated disorders (dated 2019 in TCRdb). Background for the entire study: Using UMI-based sequencing, the study compared peripheral blood TCR-beta repertoires from patients with HTLV-I-associated myelopathy (HAM/TSP), patients with multiple sclerosis, and healthy controls. The cohort comprised about 70 subjects: some 15 HAM/TSP patients, approximately 34 multiple sclerosis patients and about 20 healthy controls. Longitudinal HAM/TSP donors and healthy donors each had 3 time-points at intervals of roughly 3-40 months. The 90 to 120 TCR-beta libraries covered PBMC samples along with longitudinal samples, technical triplicates, and paired sorted CD4+ and CD8+ T-cell subsets. The paper as a whole reports these results and caveats: TCR clonal expansion was highest in HAM/TSP patients and lowest in MS patients, with MS patients falling below even healthy controls. Across subjects, expanded clones never shared an identical CDR3 amino acid sequence, which suggests that the TCR-beta repertoires in every group were private.

This clonotype was seen ten or more times. This clone's antigen is unknown. The sample holds no much larger clone one base away, and base qualities are not on file. CDR1 and CDR2 (MGHRA, YSYEKL) derive from the germline V gene. The CDR3, from cysteine to phenylalanine, totals 18 residues. Left in the record is the CDR3 DNA by itself, 54 bases read in frame from the first base. Ends trimmed: V by 1 base, J by 0 bases; bases unmatched to a gene: 10. cDNA synthesis used template-switch 5'RACE with a primer carrying a 10-nucleotide random unique molecular identifier tagging each TCR transcript. Every sequencing run covered 15-18 subjects and yielded more than 200 million TCR-beta sequences. The RNeasy kit was used to extract total RNA. The KAPA Real-time Library Amplification kit was used to amplify TCR-beta VDJ regions with primers for the TCR constant region and the 5'RACE anchor. Sample indexes and Illumina adaptors were added in a first PCR, after which library yield was increased in a second PCR. The roughly 650 bp TCR product was size-selected on a 2% E-gel SizeSelection system after Ampure bead purification. Before pooling, libraries had their quality checked on a Bioanalyzer, their concentration measured with Qubit, and their quantity determined with the Kapa Library Quantification kit. Paired-end 2 x 150 bp sequencing of the libraries was performed on an Illumina HiSeq 2500. To increase sequence diversity, roughly 24-31% phiX was spiked into each library pool. In the source study's methods: The quality-filtered reads were processed with the UMI-based MiGEC pipeline, whose error correction step removed more than 80% of the raw TCR sequences. IMGT germline references were used for alignment of VDJ genes, and clonotypes were defined by a unique CDR3 amino acid sequence together with V-J genes. VDJtools evaluated clonal expansion, Shannon diversity and CDR3 relatedness (CalcPairwiseDistances, ClusterSamples); CLCbio workbench built phylogenetic trees. Using coefficient-of-variation modelling across technical triplicates, the study counted a clone as expanded if it had at least 8 unique UMIs. TCRdb itself trimmed the public reads at Q25 with fastp, ran MiXCR and retained productive beta chains. All rows with the same CDR3 protein become a single entry with the most common DNA and genes. The V and J calls and clone size come from TCRdb's table, not from the authors' own analysis. For this sample there are 60,000 to 75,000 distinct CDR3 sequences; roughly 9.7% appear just once. Of the sample, around 13% falls within the top ten clones.

The time point label corresponds to: longitudinal time-point 2. The healthy controls were volunteers from blood banks in Maryland, USA. For the unsorted PBMC libraries, 2 million PBMCs were stored in RNAlater at -80 degrees C until RNA extraction and were used to generate the libraries. Peripheral blood underwent Ficoll-Hypaque density gradient centrifugation to isolate PBMCs, which were then cryopreserved in liquid nitrogen. The receptor's source is a man younger than 45 in good health. This receptor chain uses TRBV4-1 and TRBJ2-3, with 7 bases aligning to TRBD2. Sequenced material: PBMCs. The nucleotide sequence is TGCGCCAGCAGCCAAGTCACGGCTAGCGGAACTAGCACAGATACGCAGTATTTT. Its translation is CASSQVTASGTSTDTQYF.